This TCR beta chain was sequenced during a study of shared clonotypes between healthy human individuals. CD45RO-negative cells were positively selected for CCR7, leaving out terminally differentiated effector memory CD45RA+ cells. The method was immunoSEQ multiplex PCR; TCRdb's version includes in-frame clones alone and lacks a portion of them. Among around 550,000 clones listed, about 95% were seen once. This clonotype was sampled from a woman aged 25 to 45 in good health. The sample was naive CD8+ T cells sorted from blood.

The CDR3 DNA reads as TGTGCCAGCAGTCTCCAGGGAGTTGGAACTAATGAAAAACTGTTTTTT. Encoded protein: CASSLQGVGTNEKLFF. The chain uses TRBV28 and TRBJ1-4, with a tentative D call TRBD1 (5 bases). The ends were cut back, 5 bases at V and 1 base at J, with 14 bases in the middle. This CDR3 has 16 amino acids. Germline CDR1 is MDHEN and CDR2 is SYDVKM.